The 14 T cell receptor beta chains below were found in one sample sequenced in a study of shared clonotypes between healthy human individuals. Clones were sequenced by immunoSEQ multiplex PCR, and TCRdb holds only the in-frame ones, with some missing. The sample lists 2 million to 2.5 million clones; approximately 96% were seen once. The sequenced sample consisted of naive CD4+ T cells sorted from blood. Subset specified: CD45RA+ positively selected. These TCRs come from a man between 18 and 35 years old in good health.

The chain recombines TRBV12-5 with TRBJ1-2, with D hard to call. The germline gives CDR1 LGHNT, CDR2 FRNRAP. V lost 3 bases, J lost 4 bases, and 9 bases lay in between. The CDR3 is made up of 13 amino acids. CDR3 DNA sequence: TGTGCTAGTGGTTTTTCCCAAAGCTATGGCTACACCTTC. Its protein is CASGFSQSYGYTF.

CDR3 in DNA: TGTGCCATCAGTCAAGGAACAGTCTCTGGAAACACCATATATTTT. Its translation is CAISQGTVSGNTIYF. This sequence joins TRBV10-3 and TRBJ1-3, with D unclear. There are 15 residues in the CDR3. Germline V gene data show CDR1 as ENHRY and CDR2 as SYGVKD. V was clipped by 5 bases and J by 0 bases, with 11 bases between them.

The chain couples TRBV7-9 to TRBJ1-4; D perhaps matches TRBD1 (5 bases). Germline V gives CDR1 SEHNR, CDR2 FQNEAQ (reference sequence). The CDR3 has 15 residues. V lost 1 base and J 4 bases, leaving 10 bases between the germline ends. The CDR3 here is CASSLEGAVNEKLFF. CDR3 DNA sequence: TGTGCCAGCAGCTTAGAAGGGGCGGTTAATGAAAAACTGTTTTTT.

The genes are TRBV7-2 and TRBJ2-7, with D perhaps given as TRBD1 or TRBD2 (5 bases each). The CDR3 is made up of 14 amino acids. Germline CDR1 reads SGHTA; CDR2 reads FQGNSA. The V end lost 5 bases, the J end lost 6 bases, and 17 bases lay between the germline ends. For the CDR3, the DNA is TGTGCCAGCAGCACTCTGATCGGGACCGCCGAGCAGTACTTC. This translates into CASSTLIGTAEQYF.

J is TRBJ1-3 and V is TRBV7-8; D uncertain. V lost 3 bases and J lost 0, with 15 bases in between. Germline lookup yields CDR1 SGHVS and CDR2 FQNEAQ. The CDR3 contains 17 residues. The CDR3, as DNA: TGTGCCAGCAGCTTTTCCTTGTTTGCTGTCTCTGGAAACACCATATATTTT. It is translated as CASSFSLFAVSGNTIYF.

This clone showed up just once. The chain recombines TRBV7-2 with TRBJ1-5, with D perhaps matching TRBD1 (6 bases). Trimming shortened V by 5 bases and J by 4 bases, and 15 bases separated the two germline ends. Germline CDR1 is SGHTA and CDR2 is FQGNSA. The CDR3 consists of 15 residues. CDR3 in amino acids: CASSPRGGGNQPQHF. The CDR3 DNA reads TGTGCCAGCAGCCCCCGGGGAGGGGGAAATCAGCCCCAGCATTTT.

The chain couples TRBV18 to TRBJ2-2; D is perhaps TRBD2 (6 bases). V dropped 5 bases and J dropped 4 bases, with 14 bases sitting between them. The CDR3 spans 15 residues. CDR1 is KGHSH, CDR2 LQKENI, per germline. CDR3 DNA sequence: TGTGCCAGCTCAAAACGGGAGATGGTCACCGGGGAGCTGTTTTTT. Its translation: CASSKREMVTGELFF.

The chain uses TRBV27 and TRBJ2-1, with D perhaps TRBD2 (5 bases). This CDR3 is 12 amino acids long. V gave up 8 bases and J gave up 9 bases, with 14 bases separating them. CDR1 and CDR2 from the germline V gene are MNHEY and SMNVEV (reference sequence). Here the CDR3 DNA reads TGTGCCAGCGGATTAGTCGAGGGTGAGCAGTTCTTC. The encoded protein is CASGLVEGEQFF.

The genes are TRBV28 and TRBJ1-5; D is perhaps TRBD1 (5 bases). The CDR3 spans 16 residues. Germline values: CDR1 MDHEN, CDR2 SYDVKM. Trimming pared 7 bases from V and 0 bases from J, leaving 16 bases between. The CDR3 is CASTEGGAPSNQPQHF. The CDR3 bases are TGTGCCAGCACCGAAGGTGGGGCGCCTAGCAATCAGCCCCAGCATTTT.

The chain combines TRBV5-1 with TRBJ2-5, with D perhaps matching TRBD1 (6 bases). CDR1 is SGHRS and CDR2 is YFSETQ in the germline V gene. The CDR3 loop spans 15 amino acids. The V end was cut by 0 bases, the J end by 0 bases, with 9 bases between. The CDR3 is CASSLGQADQETQYF. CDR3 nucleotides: TGCGCCAGCAGCTTGGGACAGGCTGACCAAGAGACCCAGTACTTC.

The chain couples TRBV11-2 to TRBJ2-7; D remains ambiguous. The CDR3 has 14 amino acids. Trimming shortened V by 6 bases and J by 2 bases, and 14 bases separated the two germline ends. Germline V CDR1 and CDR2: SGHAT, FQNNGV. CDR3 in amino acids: CASSHQALTYEQYF. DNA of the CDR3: TGTGCCAGCAGTCACCAGGCCCTTACCTACGAGCAGTACTTC.

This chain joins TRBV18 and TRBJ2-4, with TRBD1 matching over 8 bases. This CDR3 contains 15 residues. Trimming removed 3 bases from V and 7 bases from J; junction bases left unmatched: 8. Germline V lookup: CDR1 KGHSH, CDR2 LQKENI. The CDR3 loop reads CASSPDRAPINIQYF. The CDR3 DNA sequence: TGTGCCAGCTCACCGGACAGGGCCCCGATTAACATTCAGTACTTC.

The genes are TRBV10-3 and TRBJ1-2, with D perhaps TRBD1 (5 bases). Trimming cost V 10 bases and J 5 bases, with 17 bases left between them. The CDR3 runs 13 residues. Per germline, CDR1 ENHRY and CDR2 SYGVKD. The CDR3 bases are TGTGCCAAGTCCGGGACGGAGGGGTATGGCTACACCTTC. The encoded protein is CAKSGTEGYGYTF.

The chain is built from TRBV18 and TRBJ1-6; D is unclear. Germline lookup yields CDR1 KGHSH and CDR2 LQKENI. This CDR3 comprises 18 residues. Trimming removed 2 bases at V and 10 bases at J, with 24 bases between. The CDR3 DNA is TGTGCCAGCTCACCAAATGCCTTCCCCGGACCAGGAGGGTCACCCCTCCACTTT. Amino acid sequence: CASSPNAFPGPGGSPLHF.